Detailed here is one T cell receptor (beta chain). The antigen is unknown. The authors drew around 11 milliliters of peripheral blood from each donor. Each sample used at least 6 million PBMCs. This sample was taken from a study of blood T cells in healthy people across ages. The CDR3 runs to 12 residues. Trimming pared 1 base from V and 8 bases from J, leaving 5 bases between. Whole-study results and caveats: Fewer expanded clones and more diversity marked long-lived versus aged donors. For the donors, CMV status was unknown and possibly confounded expanded clonotype changes.

A second PCR of about 7 to 12 cycles used a sample-barcoded 5' primer and a J-beta primer mix. TCRdb independently ran MiXCR on the 5' RACE reads; one entry per CDR3 protein. The sample shows 910,000 or so distinct CDR3 sequences, approximately 50% of them seen only once. The receptor's source is a woman in her fifties or sixties in good health. The sequenced sample consisted of blood. The chain is built from TRBV12-3 or TRBV12-4 and TRBJ2-2; the D is unclear. The CDR3 DNA reads as TGTGCCAGCAGTTTAGAACAGGGGGAGCTGTTTTTT. Its protein is CASSLEQGELFF.